Here is one T cell receptor (beta chain) with its context. This sample was included in a study of cytomegalovirus exposure and HLA in healthy donors. The CDR3 spans 13 residues. CDR1 is SGHVS, CDR2 FNYEAQ, per germline. Trimming took 0 bases from V and 10 from J, leaving 7 bases between them. It was with 60 Vbeta and 13 Jbeta primers that the PCR ran. Sequenced by immunoSEQ multiplex PCR; TCRdb stores in-frame clones only, minus some. The sample records some 120,000 clones, more than 65% being singletons. The clonotype comes from a middle-aged woman in good health and CMV-seropositive. What was sequenced was PBMCs. The rearrangement joins TRBV7-6 to TRBJ1-6; D possibly corresponds to TRBD1 (5 bases). CDR3 in amino acids: CASSLAAGSPLHF. Written as DNA, the CDR3 is TGTGCCAGCAGCTTAGCCGCAGGGTCACCCCTCCACTTT.